The source of this T cell receptor beta chain is a study of beta chain features in type 1 diabetes. For the study at large: Healthy donors and patients showed comparable age, gender and cell yields.

Notes on the study in general: Type 1 diabetes patients had moderately but significantly shorter TCRB CDR3s in all four CD4+ subsets.

Germline lookup yields CDR1 MNHEY and CDR2 SMNVEV (reference sequence). This CDR3 is built from 18 residues. V shed 3 bases and J 5 bases; nucleotides not matched to a gene: 14. CD4+ cells of the naive, central memory, regulatory and stem cell-like memory types were sorted via CD45RO/CCR7/CD25/CD127/CD95/CD27. The authors reverse transcribed all of the isolated RNA, so sequencing captured expressed TCRB transcripts. Measured with immunoSEQ multiplex PCR; TCRdb has only the in-frame clones, and not every one. Of about 180,000 clones in the sample, about 13% were seen once. This clone has a handful of counts. Its antigen remains unidentified.

This receptor was taken from a young woman in good health. Sequenced material: central memory CD4+ T cells from blood. The V and J genes are TRBV27 and TRBJ2-1; 9 bases agree with TRBD1. CDR3 sequence: CASSFPTPGTGSHNEQFF. DNA of the CDR3: TGTGCCAGCAGTTTCCCGACCCCCGGGACAGGGAGCCACAATGAGCAGTTCTTC.